This is a list of T cell receptor beta chains from one sample in a study of T cells after yellow fever vaccination. Using its own MiXCR run on the 5' RACE reads, TCRdb lists one record per CDR3 protein. Of 450,000 to 550,000 distinct CDR3 sequences detected, under 25% appear once; the ten largest clones hold more than 13%. Sample: PBMCs, taken 15 days after the yellow fever booster vaccination. These receptors came from a young man who received the YFV17D yellow fever vaccine. CDR3s include the opening cysteine and the closing phenylalanine or tryptophan. The D gene is left open where the match is weak. Expanded clones are given a class, and other clones once, few, many or no size at all.

d_call	j_call	v_call	clone_size	cdr3_aa	cdr3_nt
TRBD1	TRBJ2-1	TRBV14	few	CASSGSDRGSYNEQFF	TGTGCCAGCAGCGGGTCAGACAGGGGGAGTTACAATGAGCAGTTCTTC
NA	TRBJ2-3	TRBV24-1	NA	CATSDSTFTDTQYF	TGTGCCACCAGTGATTCGACGTTCACAGATACGCAGTATTTT
TRBD2	TRBJ2-3	TRBV5-1	NA	CASSLQAGGVDTQYF	TGCGCCAGCAGCTTGCAGGCGGGAGGGGTAGATACGCAGTATTTT
NA	TRBJ2-7	TRBV4-3	NA	CASSPKQGGFYEQYF	TGCGCCAGCAGCCCGAAGCAGGGGGGATTCTACGAGCAGTACTTC
TRBD2	TRBJ2-7	TRBV20-1	NA	CSASHGTRLSEQYF	TGCAGTGCTTCTCATGGGACTAGATTGAGCGAGCAGTACTTC
TRBD1	TRBJ2-7	TRBV19	NA	CASSFSTGGGYEQYF	TGTGCCAGTAGCTTCTCGACAGGGGGGGGATACGAGCAGTACTTC
TRBD2	TRBJ2-7	TRBV9	few	CASSVAATSSEQYF	TGTGCCAGCAGCGTAGCTGCGACTAGCTCCGAGCAGTACTTC
NA	TRBJ2-7	TRBV11-2	NA	CASSPVASRTYEQYF	TGTGCCAGCAGCCCAGTAGCATCCAGAACCTACGAGCAGTACTTC
TRBD2	TRBJ2-1	TRBV20-1	NA	CSARGLAGGHSGRGEQFF	TGCAGTGCTAGAGGACTAGCGGGAGGGCATTCCGGCCGTGGTGAGCAGTTCTTC
TRBD2	TRBJ2-3	TRBV28	few	CASSLRGPGTTHTDTQYF	TGTGCCAGCAGTCTAAGGGGTCCTGGGACTACCCACACAGATACGCAGTATTTT
TRBD1	TRBJ2-5	TRBV6-5	few	CASSYLGSPGQGMETQYF	TGTGCCAGCAGTTACTTAGGTTCGCCGGGACAGGGGATGGAGACCCAGTACTTC
TRBD2	TRBJ2-6	TRBV14	many	CASSQVELAGYGANVLTF	TGTGCCAGCAGCCAAGTGGAACTAGCGGGTTACGGGGCCAACGTCCTGACTTTC
NA	TRBJ2-2	TRBV5-1	few	CASSIGGLAGELFF	TGCGCCAGCAGCATCGGGGGCCTGGCCGGGGAGCTGTTTTTT
NA	TRBJ1-5	TRBV6-2/TRBV6-3	NA	CASRPGPNQPQHF	TGTGCCAGCAGACCCGGACCAAATCAGCCCCAGCATTTT
NA	TRBJ1-2	TRBV15	NA	CATSRDRNSNYGYTF	TGTGCCACCAGCAGGGACAGAAATTCCAACTATGGCTACACCTTC
NA	TRBJ2-1	TRBV12-3/TRBV12-4	NA	CASGLYGEQFF	TGTGCCAGCGGCCTTTACGGTGAGCAGTTCTTC
TRBD2	TRBJ2-3	TRBV15	once	CATSSSTLFASGSKTDTQYF	TGTGCCACCAGCAGTTCCACACTTTTCGCTAGCGGGAGTAAGACAGATACGCAGTATTTT
NA	TRBJ2-7	TRBV27	few	CASSFGAGYSYEQYF	TGTGCCAGCAGTTTTGGGGCAGGTTACTCCTACGAGCAGTACTTC
TRBD2	TRBJ2-3	TRBV7-3	few	CASSLGLAGYTDTQYF	TGTGCCAGCAGCTTGGGACTAGCGGGATATACAGATACGCAGTATTTT
TRBD2	TRBJ2-5	TRBV5-1	many	CASSLGGTSGSQETQYF	TGCGCCAGCAGCTTGGGGGGGACTAGCGGAAGCCAAGAGACCCAGTACTTC
NA	TRBJ2-3	TRBV29-1	NA	CSSDRMASTDTQYF	TGCAGCTCAGATCGGATGGCTAGCACAGATACGCAGTATTTT
NA	TRBJ2-3	TRBV6-1	NA	CASRGAGYTDTQYF	TGTGCCAGCCGGGGGGCGGGGTACACAGATACGCAGTATTTT
TRBD2	TRBJ2-3	TRBV5-1	few	CASTVAGERDTQYF	TGCGCCAGCACCGTGGCGGGAGAGCGGGATACGCAGTATTTT
NA	TRBJ1-2	TRBV7-9	NA	CASSLRGVDGYTF	TGTGCCAGCAGCTTGCGGGGGGTTGATGGCTACACCTTC
TRBD2	TRBJ2-2	TRBV7-2	NA	CASSLGPSGTGELFF	TGTGCCAGCAGCTTGGGGCCTAGCGGTACCGGGGAGCTGTTTTTT
TRBD2	TRBJ2-2	TRBV7-6	few	CASSLGGLAGGLAQGELFF	TGTGCCAGCAGCTTAGGCGGACTAGCGGGAGGCCTGGCTCAAGGGGAGCTGTTTTTT
NA	TRBJ2-7	TRBV29-1	NA	CSVEVWPYEQYF	TGCAGCGTTGAGGTCTGGCCCTACGAGCAGTACTTC
TRBD2	TRBJ2-2	TRBV24-1	many	CATSDLGTSGSRTGELFF	TGTGCCACCAGTGATTTGGGGACTAGCGGGAGTAGGACCGGGGAGCTGTTTTTT
NA	TRBJ2-2	TRBV5-1	NA	CASSQQQAGELFF	TGCGCCAGCTCCCAGCAACAGGCCGGGGAGCTGTTTTTT
NA	TRBJ2-2	TRBV5-5	NA	CASSLYSGSRDTGELFF	TGTGCCAGCAGCTTGTATTCCGGGAGTCGCGACACCGGGGAGCTGTTTTTT
NA	TRBJ2-1	TRBV7-8	few	CASSLVGRNEQFF	TGTGCCAGCAGCTTAGTGGGTAGGAATGAGCAGTTCTTC
TRBD2	TRBJ2-3	TRBV7-2	few	CASSSQLAGADTQYF	TGTGCCAGCAGCTCTCAGCTAGCGGGTGCAGATACGCAGTATTTT
NA	TRBJ2-7	TRBV20-1	few	CSAGTKYEQYF	TGCAGTGCTGGGACCAAGTACGAGCAGTACTTC
TRBD1	TRBJ2-2	TRBV28	NA	CASRRTGPRELFF	TGTGCCAGCAGGCGGACAGGGCCCAGGGAGCTGTTTTTT
NA	TRBJ1-1	TRBV7-2	NA	CAGVEGRGSTEAFF	TGTGCCGGGGTAGAGGGGCGCGGTTCCACTGAAGCTTTCTTT
NA	TRBJ2-7	TRBV20-1	NA	CSARGYGPDEQYF	TGCAGTGCTAGAGGGTATGGGCCCGACGAGCAGTACTTC